Each of the 12 T cell receptor beta chains below was sequenced from the same sample in a study of blood T cells in healthy people across ages. A second PCR, run for roughly 7 to 12 cycles, used a sample-barcoded 5' primer plus a J-beta primer mix. TCRdb used MiXCR to reprocess the 5' RACE reads, holding one entry per CDR3 protein. The sample lists 1,800,000 or so distinct CDR3 sequences, about 39% occurring once. Sequenced input: blood. Every receptor here comes from a human donor in good health.

V and J are TRBV10-3 and TRBJ1-1; no firm D call. This CDR3 has 12 amino acids. The germline V and J ends were trimmed by 0 bases and 7 bases, with 6 bases remaining between them. Germline CDR1 is ENHRY and CDR2 is SYGVKD. DNA of the CDR3: TGTGCCATCAGTGAGTCAACCTATGAAGCTTTCTTT. Its translation: CAISESTYEAFF.

The rearrangement joins TRBV12-3 or TRBV12-4 to TRBJ1-2; D is unresolved. The V end was cut by 3 bases, the J end by 0 bases, with 8 bases between. CDR3 length: 14 amino acids. The CDR3 region has the DNA TGTGCCAGCAGTTTCGGTAGCGCTAACTATGGCTACACCTTC. Encoded protein: CASSFGSANYGYTF.

This sequence joins TRBV29-1 and TRBJ2-1, with TRBD1 identical over 12 bases. Germline CDR1 reads SQVTM; CDR2 reads ANQGSEA. Losses at the gene ends were 4 bases for V and 6 bases for J; bases not matched to a gene: 10. The CDR3 extends over 16 amino acids. The CDR3 DNA follows: TGCAGCGTTGGGGGACAGGGGGCTTCTCCGATCAATGAGCAGTTCTTC. The encoded protein is CSVGGQGASPINEQFF.

V usage is TRBV6-5 and J usage is TRBJ1-2, with 8 bases identical to TRBD1. Losses at the gene ends were 5 bases for V and 7 bases for J; bases not matched to a gene: 9. The CDR3 covers 14 residues. Germline-derived CDR1 and CDR2 are MNHEY and SVGAGI. DNA for the CDR3: TGTGCCAGCAGTGGGGACCGACAGGGGATTGGCTACACCTTC. Amino acid sequence: CASSGDRQGIGYTF.

The chain is built from TRBV4-1 and TRBJ2-1; TRBD1 or TRBD2 may be the D gene (6 bases each). The DNA end favors TRBJ2-7, so the J call may be wrong. The CDR3 covers 14 residues. Germline CDR1 MGHRA, CDR2 YSYEKL. CDR3 DNA sequence: TGCGCCAGCAGCCAAAGCTGGGGGGCTGGCGGGCAGTACTTC. It yields the protein CASSQSWGAGGQYF.

This clonotype was seen repeatedly, ten times or more. A junction boundary mismatches the germline segment, possibly from a read error. The chain combines TRBV4-3 with TRBJ2-5; 7 bases are a match to TRBD1. The germline V gene encodes CDR1 LGHNA and CDR2 YSLEER. The CDR3 has 14 amino acids. CDR3 protein: CASSPWTGQEPQYF. CDR3 nucleotides: TGCGCCAGCAGCCCTTGGACAGGACAAGAGCCCCAGTACTTC.

This clonotype was counted only a few times. The gene calls are TRBV6-2 or TRBV6-3 and TRBJ2-1, with 11 bases matching TRBD1. CDR1 is MNHEY and CDR2 is SVGEGT in the germline V gene. Trimming at V came to 7 bases and at J to 12 bases, leaving 5 bases not matched to a gene. The length of the CDR3 is 12 residues. The CDR3 sequence: CASTRTGGGQFF. The CDR3 region has the DNA TGTGCCAGCACCAGGACAGGGGGCGGGCAGTTCTTC.

This clonotype was found a few times. The CDR3 spells CSAPGEGVGNQPQHF. CDR3 bases: TGCAGTGCCCCGGGTGAGGGAGTCGGCAATCAGCCCCAGCATTTT. This chain joins TRBV20-1 and TRBJ1-5; D gene ambiguous. V was clipped by 6 bases and J by 2 bases, with 17 bases between them. CDR1 is DFQATT, CDR2 SNEGSKA, per germline (reference sequence). The length of the CDR3 is 15 residues.

The CDR3 loop reads CASSQDCYEQFF. Here the CDR3 DNA reads TGTGCCAGCAGCCAGGACTGCTACGAGCAGTTCTTC. This chain joins TRBV7-2 and TRBJ2-1; possibly TRBD2 for D (5 bases). The CDR3 contains 12 residues. V gave up 5 bases and J gave up 10 bases, with 12 bases separating them. Germline CDR1 reads SGHTA; CDR2 reads FQGNSA.

Concerning this clonotype itself: A read error is likely, as this CDR3 ends without the conserved phenylalanine or tryptophan. This chain links TRBV4-3 with TRBJ1-5, with a tentative D call TRBD1 (6 bases). This CDR3 spans 16 amino acids. Trimming pared 0 bases from V and 2 bases from J, leaving 11 bases between. The germline CDR1 and CDR2 sequences are LGHNA and YSLEER. This CDR3 reads CASSQDTGGGNQPQHC. The CDR3 DNA follows: TGCGCCAGCAGCCAAGATACGGGGGGCGGCAATCAGCCCCAGCATTGT.

This chain joins TRBV6-2 or TRBV6-3 and TRBJ2-4, with D perhaps matching TRBD1 or TRBD2 (5 bases each). The CDR3 runs to 15 residues. CDR1 MNHEY and CDR2 SVGEGT come from the germline V gene. Trimming removed 6 bases at V and 6 bases at J, with 18 bases between. The CDR3 DNA reads as TGTGCCAGCAGCCCTAGGTCTGGGACCCCAAACATTCAGTACTTC. Translating it yields CASSPRSGTPNIQYF.

This clonotype has a handful of counts. The rearrangement uses TRBV10-3 and TRBJ1-2, with no clear D. From germline, CDR1 is ENHRY and CDR2 SYGVKD. V lost 2 bases and J 1 base, leaving 5 bases between the germline ends. The CDR3 consists of 13 residues. The CDR3 DNA follows: TGTGCCATCAGTGAGGGCAATAACTATGGCTACACCTTC. As protein: CAISEGNNYGYTF.